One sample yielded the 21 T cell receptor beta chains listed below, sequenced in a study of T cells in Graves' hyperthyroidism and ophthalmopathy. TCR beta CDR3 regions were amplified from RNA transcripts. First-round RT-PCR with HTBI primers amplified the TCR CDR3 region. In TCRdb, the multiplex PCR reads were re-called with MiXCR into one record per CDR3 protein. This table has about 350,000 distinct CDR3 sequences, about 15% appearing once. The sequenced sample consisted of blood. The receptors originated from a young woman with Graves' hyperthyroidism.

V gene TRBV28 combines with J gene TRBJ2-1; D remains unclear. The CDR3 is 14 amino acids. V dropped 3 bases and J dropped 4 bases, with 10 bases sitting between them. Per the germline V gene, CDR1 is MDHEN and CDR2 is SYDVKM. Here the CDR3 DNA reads TGTGCCAGCAGTTTCCTGACGGAGTACAATGAGCAGTTCTTC. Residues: CASSFLTEYNEQFF.

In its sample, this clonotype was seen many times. The CDR3, as DNA: TGTGCCAGCAGTGGGGTTGGGAACAATGAGCAGTTCTTC. Protein: CASSGVGNNEQFF. The chain is built from TRBV2 and TRBJ2-1; unclear D gene. CDR1 is SNHLY and CDR2 is FYNNEI in the germline V gene. CDR3 length: 13 amino acids. V shed 4 bases and J shed 5 bases, with 9 bases lying between them. The variable domain in full, with the rest retrieved from reference TRBV2 and TRBJ2-1, is EPEVTQTPSHQVTQMGQEVILRCVPISNHLYFYWYRQILGQKVEFLVSFYNNEISEKSEIFDDQFSVERPDGSNFTLKIRSTKLEDSAMYFCASSGVGNNEQFFGPGTRLTVL.

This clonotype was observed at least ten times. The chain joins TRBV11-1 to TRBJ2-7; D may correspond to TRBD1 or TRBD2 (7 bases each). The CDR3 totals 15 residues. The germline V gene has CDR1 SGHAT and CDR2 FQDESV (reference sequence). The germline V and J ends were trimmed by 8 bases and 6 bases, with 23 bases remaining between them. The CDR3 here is CASDQGEGDPAEQYF. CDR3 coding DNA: TGTGCCAGCGACCAGGGGGAGGGAGACCCAGCCGAGCAGTACTTC.

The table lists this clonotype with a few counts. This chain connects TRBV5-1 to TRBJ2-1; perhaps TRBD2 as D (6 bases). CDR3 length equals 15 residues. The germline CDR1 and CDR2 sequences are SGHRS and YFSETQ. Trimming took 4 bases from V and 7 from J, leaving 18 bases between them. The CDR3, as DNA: TGCGCCAGCAGCGCGGGACTTTCTTCCCGAAATGAGCAGTTCTTC. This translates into CASSAGLSSRNEQFF.

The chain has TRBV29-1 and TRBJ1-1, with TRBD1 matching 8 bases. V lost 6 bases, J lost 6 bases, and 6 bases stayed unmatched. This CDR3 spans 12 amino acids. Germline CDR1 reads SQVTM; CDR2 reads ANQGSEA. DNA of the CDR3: TGCAGCGTCGGACAGGGTAAGGCTGAAGCTTTCTTT. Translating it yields CSVGQGKAEAFF.

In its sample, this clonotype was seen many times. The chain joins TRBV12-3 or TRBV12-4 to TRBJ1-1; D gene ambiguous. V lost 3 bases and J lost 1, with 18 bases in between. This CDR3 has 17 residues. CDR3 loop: CASSFTFRRQTNTEAFF. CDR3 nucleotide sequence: TGTGCCAGCAGTTTTACTTTCCGTCGACAAACGAACACTGAAGCTTTCTTT.

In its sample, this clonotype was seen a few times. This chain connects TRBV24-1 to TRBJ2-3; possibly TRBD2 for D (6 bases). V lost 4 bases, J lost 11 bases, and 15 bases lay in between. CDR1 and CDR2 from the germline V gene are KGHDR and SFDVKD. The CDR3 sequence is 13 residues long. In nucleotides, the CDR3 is TGTGCCACCAGTGAATTGGTTCAGGAGGGGCAGTATTTT. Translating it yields CATSELVQEGQYF.

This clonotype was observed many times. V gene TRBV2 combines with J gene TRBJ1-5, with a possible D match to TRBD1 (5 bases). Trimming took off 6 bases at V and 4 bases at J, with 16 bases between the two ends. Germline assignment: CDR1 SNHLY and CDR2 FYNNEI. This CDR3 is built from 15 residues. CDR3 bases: TGTGCCAGCAGCCCGAATGGGGGAACGAATCAGCCCCAGCATTTT. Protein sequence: CASSPNGGTNQPQHF.

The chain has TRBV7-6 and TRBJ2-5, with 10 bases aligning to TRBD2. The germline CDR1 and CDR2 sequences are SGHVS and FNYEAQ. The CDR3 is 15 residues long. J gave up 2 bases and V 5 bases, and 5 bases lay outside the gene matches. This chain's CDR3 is CASSHILAGQETQYF. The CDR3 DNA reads TGTGCCAGCAGCCATATACTAGCGGGACAAGAGACCCAGTACTTC.

CDR3 in amino acids: CASSGTVGDRGPGANVLTF. The CDR3 nucleotides read TGTGCCAGCAGTGGCACGGTGGGGGACAGGGGGCCTGGGGCCAACGTCCTGACTTTC. This rearrangement joins TRBV6-1 to TRBJ2-6, with 12 bases lining up with TRBD1. Germline trimming cut 4 bases from V and 2 bases from J; bases unmatched to any gene: 9. Germline loops: CDR1 MNHNS, CDR2 SASEGT. This CDR3 has 19 residues.

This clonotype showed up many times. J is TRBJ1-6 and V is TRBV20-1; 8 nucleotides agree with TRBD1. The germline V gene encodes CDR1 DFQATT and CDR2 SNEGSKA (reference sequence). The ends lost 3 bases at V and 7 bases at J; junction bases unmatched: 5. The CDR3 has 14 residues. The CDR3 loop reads CSARVGQANSPLHF. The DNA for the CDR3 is TGCAGTGCTAGGGTGGGACAGGCCAATTCACCCCTCCACTTT.

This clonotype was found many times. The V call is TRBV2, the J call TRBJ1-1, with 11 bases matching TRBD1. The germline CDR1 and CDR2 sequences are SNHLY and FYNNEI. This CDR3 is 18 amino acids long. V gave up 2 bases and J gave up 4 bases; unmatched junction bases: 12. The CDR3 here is CASSEPDRGLVSGTEAFF. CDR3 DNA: TGTGCCAGCAGTGAACCGGACAGGGGGCTTGTCTCGGGCACTGAAGCTTTCTTT.

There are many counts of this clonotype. The CDR3 sequence is CASSSHPSGGLRKLFF. CDR3 DNA sequence: TGTGCCAGCAGTTCACACCCTTCGGGGGGATTGAGGAAACTGTTTTTT. The chain is built from TRBV12-3 or TRBV12-4 and TRBJ1-4; TRBD1 might be the D (5 bases). V was trimmed by 4 bases and J by 11 bases, leaving 23 bases between them. The length of the CDR3 is 16 residues.

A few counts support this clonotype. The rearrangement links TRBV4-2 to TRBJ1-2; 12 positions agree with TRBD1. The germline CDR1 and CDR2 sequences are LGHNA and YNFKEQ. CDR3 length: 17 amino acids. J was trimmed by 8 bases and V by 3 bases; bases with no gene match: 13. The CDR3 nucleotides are TGTGCCAGCAGCCAGGGCTTCGGGACAGGGGGCGAACCCGGCTACACCTTC. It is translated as CASSQGFGTGGEPGYTF.

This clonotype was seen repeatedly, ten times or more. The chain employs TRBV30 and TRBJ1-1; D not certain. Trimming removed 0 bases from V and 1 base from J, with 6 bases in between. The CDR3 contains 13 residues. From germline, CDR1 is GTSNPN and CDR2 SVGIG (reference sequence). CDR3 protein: CAWSVPSNTEAFF. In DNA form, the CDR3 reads TGTGCCTGGAGTGTACCCTCGAACACTGAAGCTTTCTTT. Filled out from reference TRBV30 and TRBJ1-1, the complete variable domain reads SQTIHQWPATLVQPVGSPLSLECTVEGTSNPNLYWYRQAAGRGLQLLFYSVGIGQISSEVPQNLSASRPQDRQFILSSKKLLLSDSGFYLCAWSVPSNTEAFFGQGTRLTVV.

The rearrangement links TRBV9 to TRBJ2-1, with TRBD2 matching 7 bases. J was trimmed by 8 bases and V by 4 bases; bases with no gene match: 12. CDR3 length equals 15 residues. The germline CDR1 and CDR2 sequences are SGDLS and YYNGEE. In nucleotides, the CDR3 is TGTGCCAGCAGCTCGTCGGGGGGAGGGGTGGATGAGCAGTTCTTC. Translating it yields CASSSSGGGVDEQFF.

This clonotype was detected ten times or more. In DNA form, the CDR3 reads TGCAGCGTTGAAGGGTACACCGGGGAGCTGTTTTTT. It codes for CSVEGYTGELFF. The gene calls are TRBV29-1 and TRBJ2-2; D unclear. CDR1 and CDR2 from the germline V gene are SQVTM and ANQGSEA. The CDR3 consists of 12 residues. Trimming left V 1 base short and J 3 bases short, with 3 bases between.

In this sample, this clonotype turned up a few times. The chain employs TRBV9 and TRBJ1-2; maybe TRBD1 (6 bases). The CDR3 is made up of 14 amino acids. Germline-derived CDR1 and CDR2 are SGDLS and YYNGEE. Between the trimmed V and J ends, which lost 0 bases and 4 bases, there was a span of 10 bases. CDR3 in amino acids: CASSVAGTLYGYTF. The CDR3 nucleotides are TGTGCCAGCAGCGTAGCCGGGACACTCTATGGCTACACCTTC.

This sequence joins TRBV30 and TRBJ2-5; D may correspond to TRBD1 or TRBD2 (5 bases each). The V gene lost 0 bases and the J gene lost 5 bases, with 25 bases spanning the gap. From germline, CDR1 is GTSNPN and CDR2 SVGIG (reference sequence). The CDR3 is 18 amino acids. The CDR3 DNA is TGTGCCTGGAGTGTACAGGCAACCCAAGCTGGAGAGGGGGAGACCCAGTACTTC. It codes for CAWSVQATQAGEGETQYF.

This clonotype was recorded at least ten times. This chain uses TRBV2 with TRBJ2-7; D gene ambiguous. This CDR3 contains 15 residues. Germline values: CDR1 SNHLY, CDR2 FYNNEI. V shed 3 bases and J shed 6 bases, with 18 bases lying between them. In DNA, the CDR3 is TGTGCCAGCAGTGACCAGACCCGGTTCGGATCCGAGCAGTACTTC. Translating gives CASSDQTRFGSEQYF.

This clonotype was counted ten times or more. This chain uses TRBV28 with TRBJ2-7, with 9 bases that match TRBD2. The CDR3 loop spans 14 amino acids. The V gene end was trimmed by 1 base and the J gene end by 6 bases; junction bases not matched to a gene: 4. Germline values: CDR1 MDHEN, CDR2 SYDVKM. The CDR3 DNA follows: TGTGCCAGCAGTTTATTAGCGGGAGTAGGCGAGCAGTACTTC. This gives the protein CASSLLAGVGEQYF.